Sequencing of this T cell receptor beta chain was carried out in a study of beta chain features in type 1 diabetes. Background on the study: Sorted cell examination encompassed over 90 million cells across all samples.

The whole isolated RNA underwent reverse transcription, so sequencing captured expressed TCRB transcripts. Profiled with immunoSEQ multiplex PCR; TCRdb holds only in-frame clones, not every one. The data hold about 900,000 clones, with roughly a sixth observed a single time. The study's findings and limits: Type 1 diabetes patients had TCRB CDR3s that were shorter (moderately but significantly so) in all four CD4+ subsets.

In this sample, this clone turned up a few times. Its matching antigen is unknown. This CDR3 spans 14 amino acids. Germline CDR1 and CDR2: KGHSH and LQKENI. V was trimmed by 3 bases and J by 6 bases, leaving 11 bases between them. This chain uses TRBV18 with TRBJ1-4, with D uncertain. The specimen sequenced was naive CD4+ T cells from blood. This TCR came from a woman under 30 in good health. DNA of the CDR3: TGTGCCAGCTCACCTCCACCCGGGGATGAAAAACTGTTTTTT. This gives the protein CASSPPPGDEKLFF.